One TCR beta chain is described in this entry. One end of the junction fails to match germline, which may point to a read error. This CDR3 region has 16 residues. CDR1 is MDHEN and CDR2 is SYDVKM in the germline V gene. This entry comes from a study of tumor-infiltrating lymphocytes in primary liver carcinoma. In addition to blood RNA drawn from unsorted whole blood, germline DNA was extracted. The patients carried chronic HBV infection and had received no treatment. The authors made TCR beta cDNA from around 500 ng total RNA with a constant-region primer. Slightly modified ARM-PCR, run as three nested multiplex PCR rounds, produced the TCR beta libraries. The first two PCR rounds used TRBV1-TRBV30 forward primers with a C-beta reverse primer, roughly 10 cycles each. Each CDR3 protein is one row after TCRdb ran MiXCR on the multiplex PCR reads. Found here are approximately 300,000 distinct CDR3 sequences, less than 75% of them singletons; the top ten hold roughly 9%.

The sample was peripheral blood. The chain recombines TRBV28 with TRBJ2-3, with 8 bases that match TRBD1. The TCR was taken from a man aged 40-49 years with primary liver carcinoma and hepatitis B virus infection. CDR3 sequence reads: CVSSYDRGFSTDTQYF. The DNA for the CDR3 is TGTGTCAGCAGTTATGACAGGGGCTTTAGCACAGATACGCAGTATTTT.